The 2 T cell receptor beta chains below all came from one sample that was sequenced in a study of T cell responses to AZD1222 COVID-19 vaccine. Assay: immunoSEQ multiplex PCR; the TCRdb copy retains only in-frame clones and omits some. The repertoire holds hundreds of thousands of clones, with around 93% as singletons. The specimen was peripheral blood, collected 28 days after the second AZD1222 dose. Receptor source: an adult who received the AZD1222 COVID-19 vaccine.

This clone has just one count. The chain combines TRBV6-2 or TRBV6-3 with TRBJ2-1; D is undetermined. With 9 bases removed from V and 2 bases from J, the gap between germline ends came to 8 bases. The CDR3 totals 12 residues. The germline V gene encodes CDR1 MNHEY and CDR2 SVGEGT. CDR3 protein: CASSGAYNEQFF. CDR3 bases: TGTGCCAGTAGTGGTGCCTACAATGAGCAGTTCTTC.

The V call is TRBV5-6, the J call TRBJ2-7, with TRBD1 identical over 9 bases. V was pared by 1 base and J by 3 bases, with 8 bases of the junction left unmatched. Germline lookup yields CDR1 SGHDT and CDR2 YYEEEE. This CDR3 contains 16 residues. CDR3 sequence reads: CASSLLGQGVGYEQYF. The CDR3 DNA sequence: TGTGCCAGCAGCTTGCTGGGACAGGGTGTAGGCTACGAGCAGTACTTC.